The sequence of this T cell receptor (beta chain) was determined in a study of blood T cell repertoires in COVID-19. Study overall: Acute and convalescent COVID-19 samples came from the United States, Italy and Spain.

In the source study's methods: It was from reference gene primer amplification that nucleated cell counts were estimated. The repertoire was sequenced with immunoSEQ multiplex PCR; TCRdb's copy has only in-frame clones and lacks some. V and J calls and clone size follow that table, whereas D and trimming were derived from the DNA. Among some 100,000 clones, 81% were seen once, and the ten largest hold more than 20%. Germline-derived CDR1 and CDR2 are KGHDR and SFDVKD. The CDR3 totals 16 residues. With V trimmed by 6 bases and J by 3 bases, 9 bases remained unmatched. The sequencing input was peripheral blood. J is TRBJ1-5 and V is TRBV24-1, with 8 bases aligning to TRBD1. This clonotype was obtained from an elderly man with active or convalescent COVID-19. The CDR3 nucleotides are TGTGCCACCAGTAAGCGACAGGGGAGCGCCAATCAGCCCCAGCATTTT. This encodes CATSKRQGSANQPQHF.